This record covers a single T cell receptor beta chain. Sequencing used immunoSEQ multiplex PCR; TCRdb keeps in-frame clones, though not all of them. The repertoire holds some 83,000 clones, with about 86% as singletons. This entry comes from a study of OX40 agonist ivuxolimab in advanced cancers. Study background: Dose-escalation patients were diagnosed with hepatocellular carcinoma, melanoma, renal cell cancer or head and neck cancer.

Germline CDR1 is GTSNPN and CDR2 is SVGIG (reference sequence). V dropped 3 bases and J dropped 5 bases, with 19 bases sitting between them. The CDR3 extends over 15 amino acids. The specimen was CD4+ or CD8+ T cells sorted from blood, collected in a trial of the OX40 agonist ivuxolimab. The chain couples TRBV30 to TRBJ1-2, with D possibly TRBD1 on 6 matching bases. This sequence was found in an adult with an advanced solid tumor such as melanoma, head and neck, liver or kidney cancer. The chain's CDR3 is CAWSVLRGTGYGYTF. The CDR3 coding sequence is TGTGCCTGGAGCGTACTAAGGGGGACGGGGTATGGCTACACCTTC.